This TCR beta chain was recorded in a study of CD8+ T cells in alopecia areata. This CDR3 has 14 residues. The germline CDR1 and CDR2 sequences are MNHNS and SASEGT. Trimming stripped 6 bases from V and 4 bases from J, with 15 bases between. cDNA serving as the sequencing template came from extracted, reverse transcribed RNA. Measured with immunoSEQ multiplex PCR; TCRdb has only the in-frame clones, and not every one. The table has under 200,000 clones, roughly 65% seen once; the top ten hold roughly 0.99%. Treatment specified: oral pan-JAK inhibitor, 5-10 mg twice daily. Cell sorting on a FACSAria was used to separate CD4+ and CD8+ T cells from the PBMCs. This clone came up a few times.

The TCR comes from a human donor with alopecia areata. The J gene is TRBJ1-2, the V gene TRBV6-1; maybe TRBD1 (5 bases). The source was CD4+ T cells sorted from blood, collected at week 4, from a patient treated with tofacitinib. The CDR3 DNA reads TGTGCCAGCAGCGCTTCCATCGGGGCCTATGGCTACACCTTC. It translates to CASSASIGAYGYTF.